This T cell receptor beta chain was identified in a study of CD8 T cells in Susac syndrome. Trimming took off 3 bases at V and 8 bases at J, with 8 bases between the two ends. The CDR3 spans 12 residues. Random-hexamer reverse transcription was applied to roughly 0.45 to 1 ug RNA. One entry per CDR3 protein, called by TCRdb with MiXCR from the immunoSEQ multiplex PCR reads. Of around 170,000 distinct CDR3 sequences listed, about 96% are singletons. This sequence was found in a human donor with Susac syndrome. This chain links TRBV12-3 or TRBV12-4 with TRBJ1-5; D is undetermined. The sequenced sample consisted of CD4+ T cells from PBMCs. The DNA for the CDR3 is TGTGCCAGCAGTTTCAGCTTGGAGCCCCAGCATTTT. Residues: CASSFSLEPQHF.